The 17 T cell receptor beta chains in this list originate from one sample, sequenced in a study of blood T cell repertoires in COVID-19. Repertoires were generated with immunoSEQ multiplex PCR, while TCRdb's copy carries only in-frame clones and drops some. Of roughly 30,000 clones listed, 80% to 90% are singletons. Sequencing input: peripheral blood. All receptors come from a human donor in a cohort sampled during active COVID-19.

The chain links TRBV30 to TRBJ2-7; TRBD2 matches 14 bases. V was clipped by 4 bases and J by 2 bases; unmatched bases: 7. The CDR3 sequence is 16 residues long. Per germline, CDR1 GTSNPN and CDR2 SVGIG (reference sequence). The CDR3 DNA reads as TGTGCCTGGAAGCCGTTGGGACTAGCGGGGGCCTACGAGCAGTACTTC. The encoded protein is CAWKPLGLAGAYEQYF.

The gene calls are TRBV19 and TRBJ1-5; no reliable D call. Per the germline V gene, CDR1 is LNHDA and CDR2 is SQIVND (reference sequence). Trimming took 1 base from V and 0 from J, leaving 7 bases between them. There are 15 residues in the CDR3. CDR3 protein: CASSIGRYSNQPQHF. CDR3 bases: TGTGCCAGTAGTATAGGGAGGTATAGCAATCAGCCCCAGCATTTT.

V and J are TRBV5-6 and TRBJ2-7, with 10 bases lining up with TRBD1. This CDR3 spans 15 amino acids. V dropped 0 bases and J dropped 2; count of bases not matched to a gene: 2. CDR1 is SGHDT and CDR2 is YYEEEE in the germline V gene. The CDR3 region has the DNA TGTGCCAGCAGCTTGGAGGGGACAGGGGCCTACGAGCAGTACTTC. Translated: CASSLEGTGAYEQYF.

This chain joins TRBV4-1 and TRBJ1-1; maybe TRBD1 (5 bases). CDR3 length: 13 residues. Per the germline V gene, CDR1 is MGHRA and CDR2 is YSYEKL. The V end lost 0 bases, the J end lost 5 bases, and 7 bases lay between the germline ends. In nucleotides, the CDR3 is TGCGCCAGCAGCCAAGAGGGGGGGACTGAAGCTTTCTTT. Its protein is CASSQEGGTEAFF.

The genes are TRBV19 and TRBJ2-1; TRBD2 is a possible D gene (5 bases). This CDR3 has 14 residues. Trimming left V 5 bases short and J 6 bases short, with 14 bases between. Germline loops: CDR1 LNHDA, CDR2 SQIVND (reference sequence). The CDR3 sequence is CASSGRGMGNEQFF. For the CDR3, the DNA is TGTGCCAGTAGTGGTCGGGGAATGGGCAATGAGCAGTTCTTC.

The rearrangement uses TRBV6-6 and TRBJ2-2; perhaps TRBD2 as D (5 bases). Trimming stripped 7 bases from V and 0 bases from J, with 12 bases between. CDR3 length equals 15 residues. CDR1 MNHNY and CDR2 SVGAGI come from the germline V gene (reference sequence). The CDR3 sequence is CASTLRDSNTGELFF. The DNA for the CDR3 is TGTGCCAGCACTTTACGGGATTCGAACACCGGGGAGCTGTTTTTT.

V gene TRBV5-1 combines with J gene TRBJ1-2, with a tentative D call TRBD1 (5 bases). Germline-derived CDR1 and CDR2 are SGHRS and YFSETQ. Trimming removed 0 bases from V and 3 bases from J, with 6 bases in between. The CDR3 length is 13 residues. CDR3 nucleotide sequence: TGCGCCAGCAGCTTGGCGGGGGACTATGGCTACACCTTC. Protein product: CASSLAGDYGYTF.

V is TRBV3-1 (or the pseudogene TRBV3-2) and J is TRBJ1-1; 8 bases are a match to TRBD1. Germline V gene lookup returns CDR1 LGHDT and CDR2 YNNKEL (reference sequence). Germline trimming cut 0 bases from V and 4 bases from J; bases unmatched to any gene: 7. The CDR3 runs 16 residues. CDR3 in DNA: TGTGCCAGCAGCCAAGATCTCACAGGGGGTCGCACTGAAGCTTTCTTT. This sequence encodes CASSQDLTGGRTEAFF.

This clone was recorded once. The rearrangement uses TRBV2 and TRBJ2-1; D is perhaps TRBD2 (6 bases). Germline V lookup: CDR1 SNHLY, CDR2 FYNNEI. The CDR3 sequence is 14 residues long. V was clipped by 6 bases and J by 0 bases, with 9 bases between them. DNA of the CDR3: TGTGCCAGCAGAAGGGAGGACTCCTACAATGAGCAGTTCTTC. It encodes CASRREDSYNEQFF.

V gene TRBV6-4 combines with J gene TRBJ2-7; tentative D call: TRBD2 (5 bases). Trimming cost V 0 bases and J 0 bases, with 12 bases left between them. CDR1 and CDR2 from the germline V gene are MRHNA and SNTAGT. This CDR3 is built from 16 residues. CDR3 nucleotide sequence: TGTGCCAGCAGTGACTCGACCGCGGGTGCCTCCTACGAGCAGTACTTC. Its translation: CASSDSTAGASYEQYF.

This sequence joins TRBV5-1 and TRBJ1-2, with D tentatively TRBD1 (5 bases). Germline lookup yields CDR1 SGHRS and CDR2 YFSETQ. The V and J ends lost 4 bases and 6 bases respectively, with 10 bases between them. This CDR3 is built from 12 residues. CDR3 DNA sequence: TGCGCCAGCAGCAAGACAGCCGATGGCTACACCTTC. As protein: CASSKTADGYTF.

The chain couples TRBV7-2 to TRBJ2-2; D is ambiguous. V gave up 0 bases and J gave up 7 bases, with 6 bases separating them. The length of the CDR3 is 13 residues. Germline CDR1 and CDR2: SGHTA and FQGNSA. The CDR3 DNA is TGTGCCAGCAGCTTAGCTTTCCTCGGGGAGCTGTTTTTT. This codes for CASSLAFLGELFF.

The rearrangement links TRBV18 to TRBJ1-6; 8 bases agree with TRBD1. Germline CDR1 is KGHSH and CDR2 is LQKENI. After removal of 0 bases from V and 8 bases from J, the junction contained 18 bases not matched to a gene. This CDR3 is built from 20 residues. Here the CDR3 DNA reads TGTGCCAGCTCACCACCGCTCACCGGGACAGGTGGGAGGGGACATTCACCCCTCCACTTT. Residues: CASSPPLTGTGGRGHSPLHF.

This chain joins TRBV6-6 and TRBJ1-3; 8 bases fit TRBD1. Germline V gene sequence: CDR1 MNHNY, CDR2 SVGAGI (reference sequence). Trimming took 8 bases from V and 2 from J; bases not matched to a gene: 5. The CDR3 runs 14 residues. CDR3 protein: CASRQGAAGNTIYF. CDR3 bases: TGTGCCAGCCGGCAGGGGGCGGCTGGAAACACCATATATTTT.

This clone was seen a few times. This sequence joins TRBV6-2 or TRBV6-3 and TRBJ1-5; TRBD1 is a possible D gene (6 bases). The V gene's germline CDR1 is MNHEY and CDR2 SVGEGT. V was cut by 6 bases and J by 4 bases, with 19 bases left in between. The CDR3 sequence is 16 residues long. The CDR3 DNA sequence: TGTGCCAGCAGCGGCAACACAGGGAAACGAAATCAGCCCCAGCATTTT. It specifies CASSGNTGKRNQPQHF.

The chain employs TRBV12-3 or TRBV12-4 and TRBJ1-1, with D maybe TRBD1 (5 bases). The CDR3 has 13 residues. Trimming shortened V by 1 base and J by 3 bases, and 6 bases separated the two germline ends. The CDR3 sequence is CASSLGGDTEAFF. The CDR3 nucleotides read TGTGCCAGCAGTTTAGGGGGGGACACTGAAGCTTTCTTT.

The rearrangement links TRBV20-1 to TRBJ2-2, with TRBD1 identical over 7 bases. V was pared by 3 bases and J by 4 bases, with 8 bases of the junction left unmatched. CDR3 length equals 15 residues. CDR1 and CDR2 (germline): DFQATT, SNEGSKA (reference sequence). CDR3: CSASQTGRGTGELFF. In nucleotides, the CDR3 is TGCAGTGCTAGTCAGACAGGGCGCGGCACCGGGGAGCTGTTTTTT.